The 21 T cell receptor beta chains below come from one sample, sequenced in a study of shared clonotypes between healthy human individuals. Some clones are missing from TCRdb's copy, which holds only in-frame ones; the method was immunoSEQ multiplex PCR. The sample lists about 490,000 clones, roughly 85% occurring once. The specimen was PBMCs. These receptors were obtained from a woman aged 40 to 55 in good health. Some clones in this sample may be carry-over from other donors' samples.

The CDR3 DNA reads TGTGCCAGCAGCACAGGGGGGGCGAGCACCGGGGAGCTGTTTTTT. Protein: CASSTGGASTGELFF. The chain employs TRBV28 and TRBJ2-2, with D perhaps matching TRBD1 (8 bases). CDR3 length equals 15 residues. Germline-derived CDR1 and CDR2 are MDHEN and SYDVKM. The ends were cut back, 6 bases at V and 4 bases at J, with 15 bases in the middle.

The chain couples TRBV7-9 to TRBJ1-4, with D perhaps TRBD1 (6 bases). The ends were cut back, 2 bases at V and 8 bases at J, with 15 bases in the middle. The germline CDR1 and CDR2 sequences are SEHNR and FQNEAQ (reference sequence). The length of the CDR3 is 15 residues. The CDR3 region has the DNA TGTGCCAGCAGCTTATTTTTACAGGGTGCAGAAAAACTGTTTTTT. Translated, it gives CASSLFLQGAEKLFF.

The V call is TRBV7-3, the J call TRBJ2-7, with D perhaps TRBD2 (5 bases). This CDR3 comprises 15 residues. Germline V CDR1 and CDR2: SGHTA, FQGTGA. Trimming removed 1 base at V and 3 bases at J, with 13 bases between. The CDR3 reads CASSLSGGLIYEQYF. The CDR3, as DNA: TGTGCCAGCAGCTTAAGCGGAGGACTGATCTACGAGCAGTACTTC.

The chain uses TRBV2 and TRBJ1-4; tentative D call: TRBD1 (6 bases). V lost 4 bases to trimming and J lost 8 bases, with 11 bases between them. The CDR3 covers 13 residues. The germline V gene encodes CDR1 SNHLY and CDR2 FYNNEI. CDR3 nucleotides: TGTGCCAGCAGTGGGGGAGGGGGAGAAAAACTGTTTTTT. It codes for CASSGGGGEKLFF. Using reference TRBV2 and TRBJ1-4 for the parts outside the CDR3, the full variable domain is EPEVTQTPSHQVTQMGQEVILRCVPISNHLYFYWYRQILGQKVEFLVSFYNNEISEKSEIFDDQFSVERPDGSNFTLKIRSTKLEDSAMYFCASSGGGGEKLFFGSGTQLSVL.

The chain combines TRBV9 with TRBJ2-3; 9 bases agree with TRBD2. CDR1 SGDLS and CDR2 YYNGEE come from the germline V gene. V dropped 0 bases and J dropped 3; count of bases not matched to a gene: 5. This CDR3 is built from 16 residues. CDR3: CASSVGGSGSTDTQYF. The CDR3 DNA follows: TGTGCCAGCAGCGTAGGTGGTAGCGGGAGTACAGATACGCAGTATTTT.

V usage is TRBV13 and J usage is TRBJ2-7; the D call may be TRBD1 or TRBD2 (5 bases each). The germline CDR1 and CDR2 sequences are PRHDT and FYEKMQ (reference sequence). The CDR3 extends over 13 amino acids. V lost 5 bases and J 7 bases, leaving 15 bases between the germline ends. CDR3 DNA sequence: TGTGCCAGCAGCCCCCCGGGGACGCGAGAGCAGTACTTC. Translated: CASSPPGTREQYF.

V and J are TRBV4-2 and TRBJ1-1; a possible D gene is TRBD1 (5 bases). Germline-derived CDR1 and CDR2 are LGHNA and YNFKEQ. V was clipped by 0 bases and J by 7 bases, with 9 bases between them. The CDR3 contains 13 residues. This CDR3 reads CASSQEGTSEAFF. The DNA of the CDR3 is TGTGCCAGCAGCCAAGAGGGGACTAGTGAAGCTTTCTTT.

This rearrangement joins TRBV2 to TRBJ1-3; D unclear. Germline V CDR1 and CDR2: SNHLY, FYNNEI. The CDR3 runs to 15 residues. Trimming removed 6 bases from V and 3 bases from J, with 15 bases in between. CDR3 residues: CASSLNQAIGNTIYF. In DNA form, the CDR3 reads TGTGCCAGCAGCTTAAACCAGGCGATTGGAAACACCATATATTTT.

The chain joins TRBV11-3 to TRBJ2-3; D is unclear. The CDR3 sequence is 13 residues long. V was trimmed by 5 bases and J by 0 bases, leaving 6 bases between them. The germline CDR1 and CDR2 sequences are SGHNT and YENEEA. The CDR3 nucleotides read TGTGCCAGCAGCATCGGAAGCACAGATACGCAGTATTTT. It translates to CASSIGSTDTQYF.

This CDR3 reads CASRPGTGGWNTF. CDR3 bases: TGTGCCAGCAGACCCGGGACAGGGGGATGGAACACCTTC. The rearrangement uses TRBV2 and TRBJ1-2, with 11 bases that match TRBD1. Trimming removed 6 bases from V and 12 bases from J; junction bases left unmatched: 9. Per the germline V gene, CDR1 is SNHLY and CDR2 is FYNNEI. The CDR3 loop spans 13 amino acids.

A word on this clone: Other DNA sequences in the same sample also yield this CDR3. The rearrangement joins TRBV6-6 to TRBJ2-1, with unresolved D. V was cut by 6 bases and J by 6 bases, with 6 bases left in between. CDR1 MNHNY and CDR2 SVGAGI come from the germline V gene (reference sequence). This CDR3 is 11 amino acids long. CDR3 sequence (DNA): TGTGCCAGCAGCACCCTCAATGAGCAGTTCTTC. Encoded protein: CASSTLNEQFF.

The rearrangement links TRBV11-3 to TRBJ2-2; D unresolved. The germline V gene has CDR1 SGHNT and CDR2 YENEEA. The length of the CDR3 is 12 residues. Trimming pared 5 bases from V and 5 bases from J, leaving 6 bases between. The CDR3 here is CASSVTTGELFF. For the CDR3, the DNA is TGTGCCAGCAGCGTTACTACCGGGGAGCTGTTTTTT.

The gene calls are TRBV28 and TRBJ2-7; 7 nucleotides line up with TRBD1. The J segment lost 0 bases and the V segment lost 6 bases, leaving 5 bases of the junction unmatched. The CDR3 spans 14 residues. Per germline, CDR1 MDHEN and CDR2 SYDVKM. The CDR3 loop reads CASRRTGDSYEQYF. As DNA, the CDR3 is TGTGCCAGCAGAAGGACAGGTGACTCCTACGAGCAGTACTTC.

The chain employs TRBV30 and TRBJ1-1, with D uncertain. Germline CDR1 reads GTSNPN; CDR2 reads SVGIG (reference sequence). The CDR3 contains 15 residues. Trimming shortened V by 3 bases and J by 8 bases, and 22 bases separated the two germline ends. For the CDR3, the DNA is TGTGCCTGGAGCCCCCCCGGCACGGTAGAATTAGAAGCTTTCTTT. Translating it yields CAWSPPGTVELEAFF. Variable domain in full (rest from reference TRBV30 and TRBJ1-1): SQTIHQWPATLVQPVGSPLSLECTVEGTSNPNLYWYRQAAGRGLQLLFYSVGIGQISSEVPQNLSASRPQDRQFILSSKKLLLSDSGFYLCAWSPPGTVELEAFFGQGTRLTVV.

This clone was detected only once. The rearrangement links TRBV28 to TRBJ2-3; D remains unclear. V dropped 6 bases and J dropped 7 bases, with 11 bases sitting between them. The CDR3 is made up of 12 amino acids. The germline CDR1 and CDR2 sequences are MDHEN and SYDVKM. CDR3 sequence (DNA): TGTGCCAGCAGGCGTCAGATCTATACGCAGTATTTT. It is translated as CASRRQIYTQYF.

Concerning this clone: The sample has other DNA sequences that encode this CDR3 too. V and J are TRBV7-2 and TRBJ2-7, with no clear D. V was clipped by 5 bases and J by 0 bases, with 5 bases between them. Germline V gives CDR1 SGHTA, CDR2 FQGNSA. CDR3 size: 12 residues. CDR3 amino acids: CASSPSSYEQYF. CDR3 bases: TGTGCCAGCAGCCCGAGCTCCTACGAGCAGTACTTC.

A note on this clone: This may arise from a read error, as a much more abundant clone is one base away. The chain has TRBV7-6 and TRBJ2-1; D not resolved. The CDR3 extends over 14 amino acids. CDR1 is SGHVS and CDR2 is FNYEAQ in the germline V gene. The V end was cut by 1 base, the J end by 0 bases, with 4 bases between. As DNA, the CDR3 is TGTGCCAGCAGCTTAGGGGGCTCCTACAATGAGCAGTTCTTC. Translation gives CASSLGGSYNEQFF.

V and J are TRBV7-9 and TRBJ1-1, with a weak D call TRBD1 (6 bases). Germline V lookup: CDR1 SEHNR, CDR2 FQNEAQ (reference sequence). V was pared by 4 bases and J by 3 bases, with 12 bases between. The CDR3 has 14 residues. CDR3 DNA sequence: TGTGCCAGCAGCTCCAGGACAGTGGACACTGAAGCTTTCTTT. As protein: CASSSRTVDTEAFF.

This sequence joins TRBV6-5 and TRBJ1-2; a weak D match, TRBD1 (5 bases). Germline-derived CDR1 and CDR2 are MNHEY and SVGAGI. CDR3 length equals 12 residues. V dropped 6 bases and J dropped 8 bases, with 13 bases sitting between them. The CDR3 spells CASRPRVEGYTF. The CDR3 bases are TGTGCCAGCAGACCCAGGGTTGAGGGCTACACCTTC.

This chain uses TRBV4-1 with TRBJ2-7, with TRBD1 matching over 8 bases. Germline loops: CDR1 MGHRA, CDR2 YSYEKL. J gave up 5 bases and V 4 bases, and 10 bases lay outside the gene matches. There are 15 residues in the CDR3. This CDR3 reads CASSLRTGTFDEQYF. The CDR3 DNA sequence: TGCGCCAGCAGCCTCAGGACAGGGACTTTCGACGAGCAGTACTTC.

V is TRBV4-3 and J is TRBJ2-6; no clear D. Germline lookup yields CDR1 LGHNA and CDR2 YSLEER. The ends were cut back, 0 bases at V and 0 bases at J, with 15 bases in the middle. The CDR3 contains 19 residues. CDR3 protein: CASSQDGPGASSGANVLTF. The DNA of the CDR3 is TGCGCCAGCAGCCAAGATGGGCCAGGCGCGAGCTCTGGGGCCAACGTCCTGACTTTC.